These T cell receptor beta chains were read from a single sample in a study of cytomegalovirus exposure and HLA in healthy donors. Sequenced by immunoSEQ multiplex PCR; TCRdb stores in-frame clones only, minus some. The sample has about 160,000 clones; 75% to 90% are singletons. Specimen: PBMCs. Receptors were obtained from a human donor in good health. Both conserved end residues are part of each CDR3. A D gene is named only where the DNA matches it firmly. For some rows the clone size is stated as once, few or many, or as a class when expanded; others skip it.

v_gene,abundance,j_gene,d_gene,CDR3aa,CDR3nt
TRBV6-1,few,TRBJ2-1,-,CASSEVVGGGHEQFF,TGTGCCAGCAGTGAAGTAGTCGGGGGAGGTCATGAGCAGTTCTTC
TRBV7-9,-,TRBJ2-7,TRBD1,CASSGSGQGAYEQYF,TGTGCCAGCAGCGGCTCGGGACAGGGGGCTTACGAGCAGTACTTC
TRBV4-1,few,TRBJ2-7,TRBD1,CASSQVTGVTYEQYF,TGCGCCAGCAGCCAAGTGACAGGGGTTACCTACGAGCAGTACTTC
TRBV21-1,-,TRBJ1-1,-,CASSKGGRRTFDTEAFF,TGTGCCAGCAGCAAAGGCGGCAGGAGGACGTTCGACACTGAAGCTTTCTTT
TRBV18,-,TRBJ1-6,TRBD1,CASSRYGQGADSPLHF,TGTGCCAGCTCACGATATGGACAGGGGGCAGATTCACCCCTCCACTTT
TRBV10-2,few,TRBJ2-3,-,CASSEYRGDTQYF,TGCGCCAGCAGTGAGTACCGAGGCGATACGCAGTATTTT
TRBV7-3,-,TRBJ2-1,TRBD2,CASSLGVLAEYNEQFF,TGTGCCAGCAGCTTAGGGGTTCTAGCGGAGTACAATGAGCAGTTCTTC
TRBV4-3,-,TRBJ2-3,-,CASSQGDLASRTDTQYF,TGCGCCAGCAGCCAAGGGGACTTAGCAAGTCGCACAGATACGCAGTATTTT
TRBV27,-,TRBJ2-7,TRBD1,CASRRDRVPQGYEQYF,TGTGCCAGCAGACGGGACAGGGTGCCCCAGGGCTACGAGCAGTACTTC
TRBV12-5,once,TRBJ2-2,-,CASGLVQGKPGELFF,TGTGCTAGTGGTTTGGTACAGGGTAAGCCCGGGGAGCTGTTTTTT
TRBV7-2,-,TRBJ2-5,TRBD2,CASRPSGGETQYF,TGTGCCAGCAGACCCAGCGGGGGGGAGACCCAGTACTTC
TRBV7-3,-,TRBJ2-1,TRBD2,CASSLAGGPGYEQFF,TGTGCCAGCAGCTTAGCGGGGGGGCCAGGCTATGAGCAGTTCTTC
TRBV2,few,TRBJ1-3,TRBD1,CASRTRDRGGGNTIYF,TGTGCCAGCAGGACCCGGGACAGGGGGGGAGGAAACACCATATATTTT
TRBV15,once,TRBJ1-5,-,CATSRDWGPASNQPQHF,TGTGCCACCAGCAGAGATTGGGGGCCGGCGAGCAATCAGCCCCAGCATTTT
TRBV6-5,-,TRBJ1-2,TRBD1,CASREGGQGPGYTF,TGTGCCAGCAGGGAAGGGGGACAGGGACCAGGCTACACCTTC
TRBV5-5,-,TRBJ1-1,TRBD1,CASSPPGQGDTEAFF,TGTGCCAGCAGCCCCCCGGGACAGGGGGACACTGAAGCTTTCTTT
TRBV5-1,-,TRBJ2-4,TRBD2,CASSLASGGADIQYF,TGCGCCAGCAGCCTAGCTAGCGGGGGGGCCGACATTCAGTACTTC
TRBV5-6,-,TRBJ1-3,-,CASSFYPPGNTIYF,TGTGCCAGCAGCTTCTACCCCCCTGGAAACACCATATATTTT
TRBV4-2,-,TRBJ2-5,-,CASSQGGREAETQYF,TGTGCCAGCAGCCAAGGGGGCAGGGAAGCAGAGACCCAGTACTTC
TRBV5-1,-,TRBJ1-1,-,CASRLTGLDTEAFF,TGCGCCAGCAGGCTAACAGGGTTGGACACTGAAGCTTTCTTT
TRBV25-1,few,TRBJ2-2,TRBD2,CASSLSGGPTGELFF,TGTGCCAGCAGCCTCAGCGGGGGACCCACCGGGGAGCTGTTTTTT
TRBV10-1,once,TRBJ2-1,TRBD1,CASSTGTGSDEQFF,TGCGCCAGCAGTACCGGGACAGGGAGCGATGAGCAGTTCTTC
TRBV10-2,-,TRBJ2-1,-,CASTGGREQFF,TGCGCCAGCACGGGGGGCCGGGAGCAGTTCTTC
TRBV19,-,TRBJ2-5,TRBD2,CASSTLAGGQWETQYF,TGTGCCAGTAGTACCCTAGCGGGGGGGCAGTGGGAGACCCAGTACTTC
TRBV6-6,-,TRBJ1-2,TRBD1,CASSYRGQGDGYTF,TGTGCCAGCAGTTACCGGGGACAGGGGGACGGCTACACCTTC
TRBV18,-,TRBJ1-2,-,CASSPQRGDYGYTF,TGTGCCAGCTCACCACAGCGGGGCGACTATGGCTACACCTTC
TRBV5-6,-,TRBJ2-7,TRBD1,CASSSDRGFHEQYF,TGTGCCAGCAGCTCGGACAGGGGGTTTCACGAGCAGTACTTC
TRBV4-2,-,TRBJ2-7,TRBD1,CASSQARTGAYEQYF,TGTGCCAGCAGCCAAGCCCGGACAGGAGCCTACGAGCAGTACTTC
TRBV6-5,-,TRBJ2-1,-,CASRETGTLYNEQFF,TGTGCCAGCAGGGAAACAGGTACACTTTACAATGAGCAGTTCTTC
TRBV5-6,-,TRBJ1-1,-,CASSFGRANTEAFF,TGTGCCAGCAGCTTCGGGAGGGCGAACACTGAAGCTTTCTTT
TRBV6-5,-,TRBJ1-1,-,CASSRDHNTEAFF,TGTGCCAGCAGTCGAGATCACAACACTGAAGCTTTCTTT
TRBV7-9,few,TRBJ1-1,-,CASSFWQGNTEAFF,TGTGCCAGCAGCTTTTGGCAGGGCAACACTGAAGCTTTCTTT
TRBV6-6,-,TRBJ1-5,-,CASSRGSGAQHF,TGTGCCAGCAGCCGTGGGTCCGGAGCCCAGCATTTT
TRBV27,once,TRBJ1-4,TRBD1,CASSYRQGYNEKLFF,TGTGCCAGCAGTTACCGACAGGGATATAATGAAAAACTGTTTTTT
TRBV4-2,-,TRBJ2-2,-,CASSRRDRDTGELFF,TGTGCCAGCAGCCGGCGGGACAGAGACACCGGGGAGCTGTTTTTT
TRBV5-1,few,TRBJ2-1,TRBD2,CASSKGLGALGDEQFF,TGCGCCAGCAGCAAGGGACTAGGGGCCCTGGGCGATGAGCAGTTCTTC
TRBV11-2,-,TRBJ2-7,-,CASSLAGSYEQYF,TGTGCCAGCAGCTTAGCAGGGTCCTACGAGCAGTACTTC
TRBV5-1,-,TRBJ2-2,TRBD2,CASSFTSGGSGELFF,TGCGCCAGCAGCTTCACTAGCGGGGGGTCCGGGGAGCTGTTTTTT
TRBV6-5,few,TRBJ1-2,-,CASSYRGTDNYGYTF,TGTGCCAGCAGTTACAGGGGCACGGACAACTATGGCTACACCTTC
TRBV4-2,-,TRBJ2-7,-,CASSQEKTLLDEQYF,TGTGCCAGCAGCCAAGAGAAGACTTTGTTGGACGAGCAGTACTTC
TRBV19,-,TRBJ1-2,-,CASRDRNLANYGYTF,TGTGCCAGTAGGGACAGAAATTTAGCTAACTATGGCTACACCTTC
TRBV7-2,-,TRBJ2-2,-,CASSLGPGELFF,TGTGCCAGCAGCTTAGGGCCCGGGGAGCTGTTTTTT
TRBV7-9,once,TRBJ1-2,-,CASSPQGSWRGYGYTF,TGTGCCAGCAGCCCGCAAGGCAGCTGGCGGGGCTATGGCTACACCTTC
TRBV9,-,TRBJ1-1,TRBD1,CASSLRDRESSQAFF,TGTGCCAGCAGCCTCCGGGACAGGGAGTCTAGTCAAGCTTTCTTT
TRBV7-6,-,TRBJ2-1,-,CASSLGGVYNEQFF,TGTGCCAGCAGCTTAGGCGGGGTCTACAATGAGCAGTTCTTC
TRBV7-9,-,TRBJ1-5,TRBD1,CASSVGQGGVQPQHF,TGTGCCAGCAGCGTCGGACAGGGGGGGGTTCAGCCCCAGCATTTT
TRBV4-3,-,TRBJ2-2,-,CASSQDRGGGELFF,TGCGCCAGCAGCCAAGATCGGGGTGGCGGGGAGCTGTTTTTT
TRBV4-1,-,TRBJ2-6,TRBD1,CASSHGQGFSGANVLTF,TGCGCCAGCAGCCACGGACAGGGTTTCTCTGGGGCCAACGTCCTGACTTTC
TRBV6-4,-,TRBJ2-2,-,CASSETRDFGELFF,TGTGCCAGCAGTGAGACTAGGGATTTCGGGGAGCTGTTTTTT
TRBV4-3,-,TRBJ2-5,TRBD2,CASSLSGGTLETQYF,TGCGCCAGCAGCCTTAGCGGGGGGACCCTAGAGACCCAGTACTTC
TRBV5-1,-,TRBJ1-1,TRBD1,CASSLQGQDTEAFF,TGCGCCAGCAGCTTACAGGGGCAGGACACTGAAGCTTTCTTT
TRBV6-5,-,TRBJ1-2,-,CASTPLQGQGFGYTF,TGTGCCAGCACCCCACTCCAGGGGCAGGGATTTGGCTACACCTTC
TRBV7-8,-,TRBJ2-1,TRBD2,CASSSGTSGYNEQFF,TGTGCCAGCAGCTCCGGGACTAGCGGGTACAATGAGCAGTTCTTC
TRBV18,-,TRBJ2-1,-,CASSPPSYNEQFF,TGTGCCAGCTCACCACCATCTTACAATGAGCAGTTCTTC
TRBV6-6,-,TRBJ1-1,-,CASTGGGTAFF,TGTGCCAGCACCGGGGGGGGTACGGCTTTCTTT
TRBV7-2,-,TRBJ2-1,TRBD2,CASSYLAGGPYNEQFF,TGTGCCAGCAGCTACTTAGCGGGGGGGCCCTACAATGAGCAGTTCTTC
TRBV27,few,TRBJ1-2,-,CASSLTANYGYTF,TGTGCCAGCAGTTTAACAGCTAACTATGGCTACACCTTC
TRBV2,-,TRBJ2-7,-,CASSQGPPYSSYEQYF,TGTGCCAGCAGCCAGGGGCCGCCCTATAGCTCCTACGAGCAGTACTTC
TRBV25-1,-,TRBJ2-7,-,CASSEWAGEGDEQYF,TGTGCCAGCAGTGAATGGGCAGGGGAAGGGGACGAGCAGTACTTC